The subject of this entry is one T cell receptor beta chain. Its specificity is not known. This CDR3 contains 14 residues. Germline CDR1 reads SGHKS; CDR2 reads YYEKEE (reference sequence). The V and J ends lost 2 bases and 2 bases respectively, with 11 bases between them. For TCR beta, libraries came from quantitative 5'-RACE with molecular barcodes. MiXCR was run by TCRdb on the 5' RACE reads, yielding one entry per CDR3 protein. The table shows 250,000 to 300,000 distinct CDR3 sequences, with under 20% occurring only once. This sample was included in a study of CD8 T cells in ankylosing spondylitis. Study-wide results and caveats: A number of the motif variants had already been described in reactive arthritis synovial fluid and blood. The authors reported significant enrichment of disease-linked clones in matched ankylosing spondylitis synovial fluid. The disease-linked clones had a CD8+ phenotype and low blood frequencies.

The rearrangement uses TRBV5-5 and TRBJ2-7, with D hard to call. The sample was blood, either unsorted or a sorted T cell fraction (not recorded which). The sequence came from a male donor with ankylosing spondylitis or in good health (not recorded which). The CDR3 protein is CASSFLQSAYEQYF. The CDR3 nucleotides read TGTGCCAGCAGCTTTCTACAATCGGCCTACGAGCAGTACTTC. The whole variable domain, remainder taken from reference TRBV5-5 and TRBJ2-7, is DAGVTQSPTHLIKTRGQQVTLRCSPISGHKSVSWYQQVLGQGPQFIFQYYEKEERGRGNFPDRFSARQFPNYSSELNVNALLLGDSALYLCASSFLQSAYEQYFGPGTRLTVT.